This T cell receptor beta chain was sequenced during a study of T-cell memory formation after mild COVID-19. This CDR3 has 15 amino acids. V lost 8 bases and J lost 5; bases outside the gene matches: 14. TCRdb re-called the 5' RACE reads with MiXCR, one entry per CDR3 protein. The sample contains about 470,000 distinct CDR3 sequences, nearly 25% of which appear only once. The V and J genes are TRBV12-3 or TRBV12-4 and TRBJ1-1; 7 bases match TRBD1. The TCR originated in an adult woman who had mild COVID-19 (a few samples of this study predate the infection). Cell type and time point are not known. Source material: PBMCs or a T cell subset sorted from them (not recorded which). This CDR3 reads CASGGAKGASTEAFF. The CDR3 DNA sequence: TGTGCCAGCGGGGGGGCCAAGGGGGCGAGTACTGAAGCTTTCTTT.